The present T cell receptor (beta chain) was sequenced within a study of T cells in Graves' hyperthyroidism and ophthalmopathy. Study-level information: Upon initial diagnosis and before any treatment, peripheral blood was collected.

The CDR3 runs 14 residues. V lost 5 bases and J lost 4, with 14 bases in between. Germline V lookup: CDR1 SEHNR, CDR2 FQNEAQ (reference sequence). Absence of ophthalmopathy progression within 18 months defined stable Graves' hyperthyroidism. PBMCs came from about 10 ml fresh peripheral blood. RNA transcripts provided the source from which TCR beta CDR3 regions were amplified. The TCR CDR3 first-round RT-PCR relied on the HTBI primer set. One entry per CDR3 protein results from TCRdb running MiXCR on the multiplex PCR reads. This sample has 600,000 to 800,000 distinct CDR3 sequences, with 35% found just once.

The clonotype originates from a woman in her thirties or forties with Graves' hyperthyroidism. The sequenced material came from blood. V usage is TRBV7-9 and J usage is TRBJ1-1; no reliable D call. The CDR3 DNA reads TGTGCCAGCAGCCGCTTAAGGGCGGGCACTGAAGCTTTCTTT. Residues: CASSRLRAGTEAFF.